The rows below give T cell receptor beta chains drawn from one sample of a study of control samples from healthy donors and cancer patients. Some clones are missing from TCRdb's copy, which holds only in-frame ones; the method was immunoSEQ multiplex PCR. Among about 83,000 clones listed, 91% were seen once. What was sequenced was blood. The receptors derive from a man aged 45-65 years in good health. CDR3s include the opening cysteine and the closing phenylalanine or tryptophan. Only part of the rows carry a size: once, few, many, or a class if the clone is expanded.

TRBV29-1	TRBJ2-7	.	CSVPGAKTYEQYF
TRBV5-1	TRBJ1-6	.	CASSGGPDSPLHF
TRBV24-1	TRBJ2-7	.	CATSAQALGEQYF
TRBV6-5	TRBJ2-1	.	CASSSMDREEQFF
TRBV5-1	TRBJ2-7	many	CASSWGTRSDEQYF
TRBV6-5	TRBJ2-7	.	CASSYAREQYF
TRBV24-1	TRBJ2-3	.	CATSDLGVSKDTQYF
TRBV11-2	TRBJ2-7	.	CASTLTPRFPLEQYF
TRBV6-6	TRBJ2-2	.	CASSYPGTGGPGELFF
TRBV5-1	TRBJ1-2	.	CASRDGRYGYTF
TRBV21-1	TRBJ2-7	.	CASSLRHRGTSYEQYF
TRBV9	TRBJ2-1	.	CASSVGLAGSYNEQFF
TRBV30	TRBJ1-1	.	CAWSGLGNTEAFF
TRBV12-3/TRBV12-4	TRBJ1-2	.	CASSFGGIYGYTF
TRBV28	TRBJ1-6	few	CASSPTGGRGSPLHF
TRBV2	TRBJ1-5	few	CASSGGREYNQPQHF
TRBV6-5	TRBJ1-1	.	CASSISQGDTEAFF
TRBV2	TRBJ2-4	once	CASLLQLAKNIQYF